Detailed here is one TCR beta chain. No antigen is known for it. This sample was included in a study of regulatory T cells in long-lasting Graves disease. Points from the study as a whole: Persistent disease preferred TRBV28, TRBJ1-2 and TRBJ2-5; new disease, TRBV20-1 and TRBJ2-1. Sample size, which was small, may have reduced accuracy.

Germline V gene lookup returns CDR1 DFQATT and CDR2 SNEGSKA (reference sequence). This CDR3 comprises 16 residues. Trimming cost V 0 bases and J 3 bases, with 15 bases left between them. The time point: persistent/refractory GD, antithyroid drugs over 5 years with positive TRAb. The TCR library used RNA extracted from PBMCs. Construction of the TCR beta libraries employed iRepertoire HTBI primers in conjunction with Arm-PCR of CDR3 regions. Each CDR3 protein is one row after TCRdb ran MiXCR on the multiplex PCR reads. The sample has around 400,000 distinct CDR3 sequences, 21% seen once; the top ten hold around an eighth.

The chain couples TRBV20-1 to TRBJ2-1, with D maybe TRBD2 (6 bases). This clonotype was obtained from a female donor with Graves disease. This specimen consisted of peripheral blood mononuclear cells (PBMCs), obtained when the disease was refractory, from a patient treated with antithyroid drugs. CDR3 DNA sequence: TGCAGTGCTAGAGACCCCTCGGCGGGACTCTACAATGAGCAGTTCTTC. Protein product: CSARDPSAGLYNEQFF.